The sample holds a few counts of the clone carrying this T cell receptor beta chain. The authors ran a second PCR of roughly 6 to 12 cycles using a sample-barcoded 5' primer and a J-beta primer mix. TCRdb ran MiXCR on the 5' RACE reads and lists one entry per CDR3 protein. The sample includes 600,000 to 1,000,000 distinct CDR3 sequences, approximately 25% of them seen just once. The data belong to a study of blood T cells in healthy people across ages. The CDR3 is made up of 16 amino acids. The germline V gene has CDR1 SGHNT and CDR2 YYREEE (reference sequence). V gave up 1 base and J gave up 1 base; unmatched junction bases: 5. The same sample was also studied in work on T cells of mothers and their children.

This chain links TRBV5-4 with TRBJ2-5, with 9 bases aligning to TRBD2. This clonotype was sampled from a boy aged 5-17 years in good health. The sequenced sample was blood. The CDR3 bases are TGTGCCAGCAGCTTGTCGGTGACTAGCGGCCAAGAGACCCAGTACTTC. Encoded protein: CASSLSVTSGQETQYF.